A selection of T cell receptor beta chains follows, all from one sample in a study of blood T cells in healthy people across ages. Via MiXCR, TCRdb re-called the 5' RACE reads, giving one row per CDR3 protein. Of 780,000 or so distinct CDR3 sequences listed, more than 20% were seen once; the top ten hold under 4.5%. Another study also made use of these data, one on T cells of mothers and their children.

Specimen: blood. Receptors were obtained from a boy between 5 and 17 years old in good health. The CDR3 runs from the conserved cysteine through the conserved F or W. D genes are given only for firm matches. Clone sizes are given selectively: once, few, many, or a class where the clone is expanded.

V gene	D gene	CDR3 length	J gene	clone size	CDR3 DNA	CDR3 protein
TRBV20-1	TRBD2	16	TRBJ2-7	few	TGCAGTGCTAGAGATCTAGAGCGAGCGGGAGCCTACGAGCAGTACTTC	CSARDLERAGAYEQYF
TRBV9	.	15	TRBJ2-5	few	TGTGCCAGCAGCCTCGTTGCAACAGAGACGGAGACCCAGTACTTC	CASSLVATETETQYF
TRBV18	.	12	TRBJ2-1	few	TGTGCCAGCTCACCACCGGACAGAGAGCAGTTCTTC	CASSPPDREQFF
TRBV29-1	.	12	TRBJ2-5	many	TGCAGCGTTGAAGATCTAGGGGAGACCCAGTACTTC	CSVEDLGETQYF
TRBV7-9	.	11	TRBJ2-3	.	TGTGCCAGCAACTTTGCGGATACGCAGTATTTT	CASNFADTQYF
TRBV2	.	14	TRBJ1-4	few	TGTGCCAGCAGACAGGGACGGAACAATGAAAAACTGTTTTTT	CASRQGRNNEKLFF
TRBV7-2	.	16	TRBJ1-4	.	TGTGCCAGCAGCTTAGTCGGGTTAGGCCCTAAGGAAAAACTGTTTTTT	CASSLVGLGPKEKLFF
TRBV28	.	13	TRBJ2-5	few	TGTGCCAGCAGTTCCCCCAGTAAAGAGACCCAGTACTTC	CASSSPSKETQYF
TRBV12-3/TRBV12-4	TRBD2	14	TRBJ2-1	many	TGTGCCAGCAGGCGGGAGGGTGCCTACAATGAGCAGTTCTTC	CASRREGAYNEQFF
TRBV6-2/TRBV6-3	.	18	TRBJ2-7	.	TGTGCCAGCAGTTACTCGTTTCTGGGGCAGGACAGCGCCTACGAGCAGTACTTC	CASSYSFLGQDSAYEQYF
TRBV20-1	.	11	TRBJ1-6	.	TGCAGTGCTACCACTAATTCACCCCTCCACTTT	CSATTNSPLHF
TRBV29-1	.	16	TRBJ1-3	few	TGCAGCGTTGAAGATCCAGGGTTCCAGTCTGGAAACACCATATATTTT	CSVEDPGFQSGNTIYF
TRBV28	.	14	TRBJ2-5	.	TGTGCCAGCAGTTACCCAACGAAACAAGAGACCCAGTACTTC	CASSYPTKQETQYF
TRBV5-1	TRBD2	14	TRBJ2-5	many	TGCGCCAGCAGCTTGGCTGCGGGAGAAGAGACCCAGTACTTC	CASSLAAGEETQYF
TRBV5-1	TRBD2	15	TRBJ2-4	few	TGCGCCAGCAGCTCGTACGGGACTAGCGAAAACATTCAGTACTTC	CASSSYGTSENIQYF
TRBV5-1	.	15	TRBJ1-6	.	TGCGCCAGCAGCCCAGACCAGGGGTATAATTCACCCCTCCACTTT	CASSPDQGYNSPLHF
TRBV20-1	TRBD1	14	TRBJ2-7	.	TGCAGTGGAGGGGGCGCAGGTACCTCCTACGAGCAGTACTTC	CSGGGAGTSYEQYF
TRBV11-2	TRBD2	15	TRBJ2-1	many	TGTGCCAGCAGCTTAGGTACTAGCGGAAACAATGAGCAGTTCTTC	CASSLGTSGNNEQFF
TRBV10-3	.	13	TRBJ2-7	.	TGTGCCATCAGTGCACTAGAAGTTCGCGAGCAGTACTTC	CAISALEVREQYF
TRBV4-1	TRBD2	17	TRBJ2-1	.	TGCGCCAGCAGCCAAGATAGGGCGGGGGGGTACTACAATGAGCAGTTCTTC	CASSQDRAGGYYNEQFF
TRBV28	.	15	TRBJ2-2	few	TGTGCCAGCAAAGGGGGGACTCCCCGGGCCGGGGAGCTGTTTTTT	CASKGGTPRAGELFF
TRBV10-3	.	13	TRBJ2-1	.	TGTGCCATCATAACGGAAGGTCACAATGAGCAGTTCTTC	CAIITEGHNEQFF